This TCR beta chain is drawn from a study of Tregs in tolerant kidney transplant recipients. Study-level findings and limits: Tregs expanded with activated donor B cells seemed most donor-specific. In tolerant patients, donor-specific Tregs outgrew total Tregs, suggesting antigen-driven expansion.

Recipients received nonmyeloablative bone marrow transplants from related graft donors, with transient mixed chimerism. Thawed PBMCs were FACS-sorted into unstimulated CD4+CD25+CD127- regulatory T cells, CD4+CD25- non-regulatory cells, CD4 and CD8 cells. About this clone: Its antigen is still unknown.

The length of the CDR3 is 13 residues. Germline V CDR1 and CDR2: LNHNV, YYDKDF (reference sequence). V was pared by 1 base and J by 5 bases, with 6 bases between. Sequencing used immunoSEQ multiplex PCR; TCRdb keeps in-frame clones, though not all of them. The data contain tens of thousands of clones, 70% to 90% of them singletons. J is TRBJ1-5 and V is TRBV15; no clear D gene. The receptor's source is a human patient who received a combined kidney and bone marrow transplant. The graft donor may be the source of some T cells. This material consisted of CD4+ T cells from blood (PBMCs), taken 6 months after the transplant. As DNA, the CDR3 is TGTGCCACCAGCAGAGTTCAGGATCAGCCCCAGCATTTT. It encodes CATSRVQDQPQHF.